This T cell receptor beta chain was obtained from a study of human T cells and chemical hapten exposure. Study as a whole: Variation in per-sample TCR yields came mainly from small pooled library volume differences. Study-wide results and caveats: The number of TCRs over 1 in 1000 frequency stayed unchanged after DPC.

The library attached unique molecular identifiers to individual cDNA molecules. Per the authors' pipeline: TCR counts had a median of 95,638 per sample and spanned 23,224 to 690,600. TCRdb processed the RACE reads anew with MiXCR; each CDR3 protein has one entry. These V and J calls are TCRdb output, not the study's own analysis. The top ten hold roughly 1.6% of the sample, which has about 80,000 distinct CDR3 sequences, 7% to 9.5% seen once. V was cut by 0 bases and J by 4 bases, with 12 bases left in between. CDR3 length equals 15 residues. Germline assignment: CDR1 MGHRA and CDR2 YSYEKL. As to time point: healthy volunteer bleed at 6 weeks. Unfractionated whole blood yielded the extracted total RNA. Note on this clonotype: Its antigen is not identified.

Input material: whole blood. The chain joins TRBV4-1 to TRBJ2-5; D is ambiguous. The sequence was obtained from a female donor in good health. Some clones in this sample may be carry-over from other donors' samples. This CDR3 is CASSQEQEKRETQYF. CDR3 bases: TGCGCCAGCAGCCAAGAGCAGGAAAAGAGAGAGACCCAGTACTTC.